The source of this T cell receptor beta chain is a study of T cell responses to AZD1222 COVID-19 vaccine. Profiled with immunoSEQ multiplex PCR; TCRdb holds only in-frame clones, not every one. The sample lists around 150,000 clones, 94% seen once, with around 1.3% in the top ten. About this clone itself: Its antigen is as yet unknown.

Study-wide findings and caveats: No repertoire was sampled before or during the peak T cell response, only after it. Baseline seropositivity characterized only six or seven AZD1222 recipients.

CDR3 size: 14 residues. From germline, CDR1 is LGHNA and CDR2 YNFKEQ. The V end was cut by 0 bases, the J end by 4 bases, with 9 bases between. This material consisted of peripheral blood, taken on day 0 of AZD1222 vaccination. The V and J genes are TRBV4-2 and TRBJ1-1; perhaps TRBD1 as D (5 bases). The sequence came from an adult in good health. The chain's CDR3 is CASSQDRRGTEAFF. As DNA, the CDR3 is TGTGCCAGCAGCCAAGACCGGAGGGGCACTGAAGCTTTCTTT.